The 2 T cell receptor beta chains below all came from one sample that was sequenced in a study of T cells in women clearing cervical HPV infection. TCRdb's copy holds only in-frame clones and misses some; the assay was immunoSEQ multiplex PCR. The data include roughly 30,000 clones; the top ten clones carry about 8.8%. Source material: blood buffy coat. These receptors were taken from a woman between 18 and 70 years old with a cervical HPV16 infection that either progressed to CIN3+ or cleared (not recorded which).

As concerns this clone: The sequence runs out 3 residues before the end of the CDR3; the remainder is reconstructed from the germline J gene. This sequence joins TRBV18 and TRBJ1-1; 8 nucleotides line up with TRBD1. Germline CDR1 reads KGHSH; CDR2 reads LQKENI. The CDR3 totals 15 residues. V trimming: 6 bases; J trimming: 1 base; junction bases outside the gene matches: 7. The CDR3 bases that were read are TGTGCCAGCTCGGAGACAGGGGCAAAGAACACTGAA. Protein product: CASSETGAKNTE. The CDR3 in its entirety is CASSETGAKNTEAFF.

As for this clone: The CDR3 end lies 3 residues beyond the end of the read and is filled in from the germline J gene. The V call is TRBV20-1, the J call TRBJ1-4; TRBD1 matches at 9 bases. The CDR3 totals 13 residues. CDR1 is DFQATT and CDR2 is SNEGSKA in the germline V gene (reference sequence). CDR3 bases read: TGCAGTGCAACAGGGGGCGGGAATTCACCA. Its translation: CSATGGGNSP. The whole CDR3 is CSATGGGNSPLFF.